This T cell receptor (beta chain) emerged from a study of cytomegalovirus exposure and HLA in healthy donors. Study background: An analysis done earlier identified more than 90 million unique TCR beta sequences from 190 million or so T cells. Study-level points and caveats: Usually a TCR sequence was rare, but some public TCRs were found in many donors. Among the most significant clusters, several appeared linked to common viral pathogens in a later analysis.

PCR primers comprised 60 Vbeta and 13 Jbeta primers. Repertoires were generated with immunoSEQ multiplex PCR, while TCRdb's copy carries only in-frame clones and drops some. The table lists approximately 250,000 clones, roughly 81% of them singletons, with approximately 0.24% in the top ten. A single count supports this clone. Its target is unknown. The receptor comes from a girl aged 2 to 10 in good health and CMV-seronegative. The sequencing sample was made of PBMCs.

CDR3 nucleotide sequence: TGTGCCAGAGCTACCGGGACAGGGAATTCACCCCTCCACTTT. Its translation is CARATGTGNSPLHF. The chain employs TRBV2 and TRBJ1-6; 9 bases are shared with TRBD1. The V and J ends lost 9 bases and 7 bases, in that order; junction bases with no gene match: 7. Germline V lookup: CDR1 SNHLY, CDR2 FYNNEI. The CDR3 is 14 residues long.